This passage covers 9 T cell receptor beta chains from one sample sequenced in a study of shared clonotypes between healthy human individuals (dated by TCRdb to between 2020 and 2021). Library preparation used the immunoSEQ multiplex PCR assay. TCRdb re-hosts the immuneACCESS table, in-frame sequences only. Its copies lack some clones; in the studies checked, an unresolved V gene accounts for under half of them, and the cause for the rest is not known. The sample includes some 630,000 clones, with approximately 96% observed a single time. About 0.11% of the sample is taken by the ten largest. CD8 naive samples consisted of CD45RO-negative cells that were positively selected for CCR7, yielding a CD45RA+CCR7+ population without TemRA cells. The sequenced sample consisted of naive CD8+ T cells sorted from blood. Sample cell subset or site, as interpreted from the label and publication: CD45RA+CCR7+. The source of these receptors is a woman in her twenties or thirties in good health.

The chain recombines TRBV9 with TRBJ2-7; 11 bases map to TRBD2. J lost 5 bases, V lost 3 bases, and 7 bases had no gene match. Germline lookup yields CDR1 SGDLS and CDR2 YYNGEE. The CDR3 loop spans 15 amino acids. CDR3 in amino acids: CASSAVAGGPHEQYF. Written as DNA, the CDR3 is TGTGCCAGCAGCGCCGTAGCGGGAGGGCCCCACGAGCAGTACTTC. Complete variable domain (other parts from reference TRBV9 and TRBJ2-7): DSGVTQTPKHLITATGQRVTLRCSPRSGDLSVYWYQQSLDQGLQFLIQYYNGEERAKGNILERFSAQQFPDLHSELNLSSLELGDSALYFCASSAVAGGPHEQYFGPGTRLTVT.

The chain employs TRBV7-7 and TRBJ2-7; 10 nucleotides match TRBD1. There are 13 residues in the CDR3. Trimming removed 5 bases from V and 9 bases from J; junction bases left unmatched: 7. From germline, CDR1 is SSHAT and CDR2 FNYEAQ (reference sequence). This chain's CDR3 is CASSQGTGEGQYF. The CDR3 DNA follows: TGTGCCAGCAGCCAAGGGACAGGGGAGGGGCAGTACTTC.

This sequence joins TRBV6-1 and TRBJ2-1; D is perhaps TRBD1 or TRBD2 (6 bases each). This CDR3 spans 16 amino acids. Germline V gene sequence: CDR1 MNHNS, CDR2 SASEGT. V shed 4 bases and J shed 11 bases, with 24 bases lying between them. The CDR3 coding sequence is TGTGCCAGCAGTGGCAGGGGAGGAGGGGTTAATGATAAGCAGTTCTTC. It is translated as CASSGRGGGVNDKQFF.

This chain uses TRBV4-1 with TRBJ1-1; a weak D match, TRBD1 (5 bases). V was clipped by 3 bases and J by 5 bases, with 10 bases between them. Germline loops: CDR1 MGHRA, CDR2 YSYEKL. CDR3 length: 13 residues. CDR3 bases: TGCGCCAGCAGCCACCAGGGTGGGACTGAAGCTTTCTTT. This codes for CASSHQGGTEAFF.

J is TRBJ2-7 and V is TRBV11-1; 7 bases map to TRBD2. The CDR3 has 14 residues. The V gene's germline CDR1 is SGHAT and CDR2 FQDESV (reference sequence). V trimming: 3 bases; J trimming: 2 bases; junction bases outside the gene matches: 4. Here the CDR3 reads CASSFIAGPYEQYF. CDR3 DNA: TGTGCCAGCAGCTTCATAGCGGGCCCCTACGAGCAGTACTTC.

This clone has only one observation. The V gene is TRBV30, the J gene TRBJ2-7; the D gene is possibly TRBD2 (5 bases). Germline CDR1 and CDR2: GTSNPN and SVGIG (reference sequence). V lost 0 bases to trimming and J lost 1 base, with 10 bases between them. CDR3 size: 14 residues. CDR3 sequence: CAWSVTRESYEQYF. CDR3 sequence (DNA): TGTGCCTGGAGTGTAACTCGGGAATCCTACGAGCAGTACTTC.

J is TRBJ2-2 and V is TRBV4-1; TRBD1 might be the D (5 bases). Trimming shortened V by 0 bases and J by 1 base, and 6 bases separated the two germline ends. Germline V gene data show CDR1 as MGHRA and CDR2 as YSYEKL. This CDR3 spans 15 amino acids. CDR3 coding DNA: TGCGCCAGCAGCCAAGAAGGGGTGAACACCGGGGAGCTGTTTTTT. Amino acids: CASSQEGVNTGELFF.

This clone was observed a single time. The CDR3 here is CASSSQGRILNYGYTF. For the CDR3, the DNA is TGTGCCAGCAGTTCCCAAGGGAGGATATTAAACTATGGCTACACCTTC. This rearrangement joins TRBV28 to TRBJ1-2; D ambiguous. Germline CDR1 reads MDHEN; CDR2 reads SYDVKM. Trimming cost V 4 bases and J 2 bases, with 17 bases left between them. CDR3 length equals 16 residues.

The chain links TRBV6-1 to TRBJ2-5, with D possibly being TRBD2 (6 bases). V shed 0 bases and J shed 2 bases, with 16 bases lying between them. Germline lookup yields CDR1 MNHNS and CDR2 SASEGT. The length of the CDR3 is 17 residues. The CDR3 loop reads CASSEAPGLGGQETQYF. CDR3 coding DNA: TGTGCCAGCAGTGAAGCTCCGGGACTCGGGGGACAAGAGACCCAGTACTTC.